This T cell receptor (beta chain) is drawn from a study of cytomegalovirus exposure and HLA in healthy donors. As for the study in general: A later analysis reported the same platform for the roughly 120 validation repertoires and the 650 to 750 first-cohort repertoires. The study's findings and limits: Many donors shared some public TCRs, even though most TCR sequences were rare.

In germline, CDR1 is LNHDA, CDR2 SQIVND (reference sequence). The V gene end was trimmed by 5 bases and the J gene end by 2 bases; junction bases not matched to a gene: 5. The CDR3 runs to 15 residues. Libraries were prepared by immunoSEQ multiplex PCR; TCRdb keeps only in-frame clonotypes and omits some of them. The sample lists 100,000 to 150,000 clones, roughly 95% occurring once. Turning to this clone: Its antigen is not known.

The V call is TRBV19, the J call TRBJ2-3; 9 nucleotides line up with TRBD1. The receptor comes from a man aged 18-30 years in good health and CMV-seronegative. The sequencing input was PBMCs. CDR3 coding DNA: TGTGCCAGTAGTGCCCGGGACAGGGACACAGATACGCAGTATTTT. Its translation: CASSARDRDTDTQYF.